This TCR beta chain is drawn from a study of T cells in Graves' hyperthyroidism and ophthalmopathy. Overall study findings and caveats: Ophthalmopathy cases were set apart from stable hyperthyroidism by a 13 V-J model. The majority of expanded thyroid clonotypes above 0.001 also appeared in blood. With a median lead of about six months before onset, the model predicted ophthalmopathy.

RNA transcripts provided the source from which TCR beta CDR3 regions were amplified. First-round RT-PCR targeting the TCR CDR3 was performed with the HTBI primer set. TCRdb re-called the multiplex PCR reads with MiXCR, one entry per CDR3 protein. Among 540,000 or so distinct CDR3 sequences listed, just over 45% were seen once. Germline values: CDR1 DFQATT, CDR2 SNEGSKA (reference sequence). The V end lost 6 bases, the J end lost 2 bases, and 16 bases lay between the germline ends. This CDR3 region has 14 residues. Diagnoses used clinical symptoms, serum thyroxine and TRAb, thyroid ultrasound and orbital computed tomography. About this clonotype: Its antigen remains unknown.

V is TRBV20-1 and J is TRBJ1-1; D perhaps matches TRBD1 (5 bases). The sequencing sample was made of peripheral blood or thyroid tissue (not recorded which). This TCR came from an adult woman with Graves' disease, either hyperthyroidism or ophthalmopathy (not recorded which). The DNA of the CDR3 is TGCAGTGCCAGCAGCAGGGCAGACAACACTGAAGCTTTCTTT. It translates to CSASSRADNTEAFF.